This TCR beta chain emerged from a study of cytomegalovirus exposure and HLA in healthy donors. Study outcomes and limitations: An assumption of roughly uniform sequencing depth across donors underlay the presence/absence analyses. Later analysis identified several of the most significant clusters that appeared linked to common viral pathogens.

On this clone itself: Antigen: not known.

PCR employed 60 Vbeta and 13 Jbeta primers. The method was immunoSEQ multiplex PCR; TCRdb's version includes in-frame clones alone and lacks a portion of them. This table has some 190,000 clones, around three quarters appearing once. This CDR3 spans 14 amino acids. Trimming took 0 bases from V and 7 from J, leaving 11 bases between them. CDR1 and CDR2 (germline): SGHRS, YFSETQ. Healthy individuals who donated bone marrow served as the donors. The sequenced sample consisted of PBMCs. V gene TRBV5-1 combines with J gene TRBJ2-1; D not certain. The receptor comes from a woman aged 25 to 45 in good health and CMV-seronegative. CDR3 nucleotides: TGCGCCAGCAGCTTGGTACCCAGGTATAATGAGCAGTTCTTC. It specifies CASSLVPRYNEQFF.